Each of the 29 T cell receptor beta chains below was sequenced from the same sample in a study of shared clonotypes between healthy human individuals (dated by TCRdb to 2018 to 2020). Libraries were built with the immunoSEQ multiplex PCR assay. TCRdb mirrors the immuneACCESS table, restricted to in-frame sequences. Some clones are absent from its copies; in checked studies, under half trace to an unresolved V gene, and the reason for the others is unknown. The sample data list 2 million to 2.5 million clones, and 85% to 95% of these were observed just once. The ten largest clones add up to roughly 0.13% of the sample. Material: naive CD4+ T cells sorted from blood. The cell subset or site label, as the study defines it: CD45RA+ positively selected. The receptors originated from a man between 18 and 29 years old in good health.

The chain has TRBV11-1 and TRBJ2-2; D unclear. The V gene lost 1 base and the J gene lost 0 bases, with 12 bases spanning the gap. Germline V gives CDR1 SGHAT, CDR2 FQDESV (reference sequence). This CDR3 contains 17 residues. This CDR3 is CASSLEPAGSNTGELFF. In DNA, the CDR3 is TGTGCCAGCAGCTTAGAGCCGGCCGGATCGAACACCGGGGAGCTGTTTTTT.

The chain combines TRBV6-7 with TRBJ2-7; D is unresolved. Being an ORF, TRBV6-7 has a function that is uncertain. Trimming cost V 0 bases and J 3 bases, with 6 bases left between them. The CDR3 is 13 residues long. The CDR3 protein is CASSYSYRYEQYF. The CDR3 DNA reads TGTGCCAGCAGTTACTCGTACCGCTACGAGCAGTACTTC.

The chain has TRBV28 and TRBJ1-4, with 9 bases matching TRBD1. Germline V lookup: CDR1 MDHEN, CDR2 SYDVKM. V shed 5 bases and J 3 bases; nucleotides not matched to a gene: 4. The CDR3 length is 15 residues. In nucleotides, the CDR3 is TGTGCCAGCAGTCTGACAGGGGGAGCTAATGAAAAACTGTTTTTT. Translating it yields CASSLTGGANEKLFF.

The rearrangement joins TRBV7-9 to TRBJ2-3; D possibly corresponds to TRBD1 (5 bases). CDR3 length: 13 residues. Germline V gene sequence: CDR1 SEHNR, CDR2 FQNEAQ (reference sequence). Trimming cost V 5 bases and J 4 bases, with 10 bases left between them. The CDR3: CASSVRVPDTQYF. The CDR3 region has the DNA TGTGCCAGCAGCGTCAGGGTTCCAGATACGCAGTATTTT.

The chain joins TRBV5-4 to TRBJ2-2; D is unresolved. V dropped 5 bases and J dropped 0 bases, with 11 bases sitting between them. The CDR3 sequence is 15 residues long. Germline loops: CDR1 SGHNT, CDR2 YYREEE (reference sequence). In DNA, the CDR3 is TGTGCCAGCAGACCCGACGGTACGAACACCGGGGAGCTGTTTTTT. Protein product: CASRPDGTNTGELFF.

This chain links TRBV6-5 with TRBJ1-3; weak D call: TRBD1 (5 bases). Between the trimmed V and J ends, which lost 8 bases and 0 bases, there was a span of 14 bases. The CDR3 covers 15 residues. The germline V gene encodes CDR1 MNHEY and CDR2 SVGAGI. The chain's CDR3 is CASGYPGDSGNTIYF. The CDR3 DNA is TGTGCCAGCGGGTACCCGGGGGACTCTGGAAACACCATATATTTT.

The chain uses TRBV30 and TRBJ1-4, with D unclear. The CDR3 extends over 13 amino acids. CDR1 GTSNPN and CDR2 SVGIG come from the germline V gene (reference sequence). Trimming removed 4 bases from V and 4 bases from J, with 10 bases in between. CDR3 in amino acids: CAWTTDFNEKLFF. DNA for the CDR3: TGTGCCTGGACGACGGATTTTAATGAAAAACTGTTTTTT.

The rearrangement joins TRBV18 to TRBJ2-3; 9 bases map to TRBD1. The germline CDR1 and CDR2 sequences are KGHSH and LQKENI. The V segment lost 1 base and the J segment 0 bases; nucleotides outside the gene matches: 5. The CDR3 sequence is 17 residues long. The CDR3 nucleotides are TGTGCCAGCTCACCACTAGGCGGGACAGGGAGCACAGATACGCAGTATTTT. Translated, it gives CASSPLGGTGSTDTQYF.

This chain connects TRBV6-5 to TRBJ1-2; D not certain. V gave up 1 base and J gave up 0 bases, with 9 bases separating them. Germline loops: CDR1 MNHEY, CDR2 SVGAGI. This CDR3 region has 15 residues. CDR3 amino acids: CASSYLTPSNYGYTF. The CDR3 DNA reads as TGTGCCAGCAGTTACTTGACACCTTCTAACTATGGCTACACCTTC.

V usage is TRBV28 and J usage is TRBJ2-3; 10 bases are a match to TRBD2. Germline V gene data show CDR1 as MDHEN and CDR2 as SYDVKM. The CDR3 spans 18 residues. The V and J ends lost 2 bases and 4 bases, in that order; junction bases with no gene match: 12. The CDR3 DNA reads as TGTGCCAGCAGTTTAGTTGGAGCCGGGACTAGCGTTGCAGATACGCAGTATTTT. It translates to CASSLVGAGTSVADTQYF.

The chain is built from TRBV30 and TRBJ2-1; D remains ambiguous. Germline CDR1 reads GTSNPN; CDR2 reads SVGIG (reference sequence). The CDR3 sequence is 11 residues long. V lost 7 bases to trimming and J lost 4 bases, with 8 bases between them. This chain's CDR3 is CAFKEYNEQFF. In DNA form, the CDR3 reads TGTGCCTTTAAAGAATACAATGAGCAGTTCTTC.

The J gene is TRBJ2-1, the V gene TRBV25-1; D gene uncertain. The ends were cut back, 2 bases at V and 10 bases at J, with 12 bases in the middle. The CDR3 consists of 13 residues. Germline CDR1 MGHDK, CDR2 SYGVNS. The CDR3 here is CASSELGLSEQFF. The CDR3 bases are TGTGCCAGCAGTGAACTAGGTTTATCAGAGCAGTTCTTC.

V is TRBV5-6 and J is TRBJ2-7, with D hard to call. V lost 0 bases to trimming and J lost 6 bases, with 4 bases between them. The CDR3 runs to 11 residues. CDR1 and CDR2 from the germline V gene are SGHDT and YYEEEE. The CDR3 here is CASSLDVEQYF. The CDR3 DNA reads as TGTGCCAGCAGCTTGGATGTCGAGCAGTACTTC.

The chain combines TRBV4-2 with TRBJ2-6; D possibly corresponds to TRBD1 (6 bases). The CDR3 consists of 17 residues. V lost 2 bases and J lost 2, with 13 bases in between. Germline values: CDR1 LGHNA, CDR2 YNFKEQ. This chain's CDR3 is CASSQSTGQTGANVLTF. The CDR3 DNA reads as TGTGCCAGCAGCCAATCCACCGGACAGACTGGGGCCAACGTCCTGACTTTC.

This chain uses TRBV19 with TRBJ1-4, with unresolved D. Trimming pared 6 bases from V and 7 bases from J, leaving 18 bases between. The CDR3 has 15 amino acids. The germline V gene encodes CDR1 LNHDA and CDR2 SQIVND (reference sequence). CDR3 region: CASSPGSRGGEKLFF. The CDR3 DNA reads TGTGCCAGTAGCCCCGGGAGTCGGGGAGGTGAAAAACTGTTTTTT. The full variable domain, its missing parts supplied by reference TRBV19 and TRBJ1-4, is DGGITQSPKYLFRKEGQNVTLSCEQNLNHDAMYWYRQDPGQGLRLIYYSQIVNDFQKGDIAEGYSVSREKKESFPLTVTSAQKNPTAFYLCASSPGSRGGEKLFFGSGTQLSVL.

This clone was counted only a few times. The chain is built from TRBV11-3 and TRBJ2-5, with D possibly being TRBD1 (5 bases). V was trimmed by 1 base and J by 5 bases, leaving 8 bases between them. CDR3 length: 13 amino acids. Germline V lookup: CDR1 SGHNT, CDR2 YENEEA. The CDR3 DNA reads TGTGCCAGCAGCTTAGGGGGCCGGGAGACCCAGTACTTC. Translating gives CASSLGGRETQYF.

V usage is TRBV1 and J usage is TRBJ2-1; the table's D gene call, TRBD2, was not cross checked with the DNA. TRBV1 is deemed a pseudogene. The CDR3 loop spans 15 amino acids. As DNA, the CDR3 is TGCACCAGCAGCCAAGCCGAGAGCTCCTACAATGAGCAGTTCTTC. This encodes CTSSQAESSYNEQFF.

The rearrangement links TRBV18 to TRBJ2-7; 9 nucleotides line up with TRBD1. CDR3 length: 15 amino acids. J lost 5 bases, V lost 3 bases, and 8 bases had no gene match. Germline CDR1 is KGHSH and CDR2 is LQKENI. CDR3 bases: TGTGCCAGCTCACCCAGCGGGACAGGGACGAACGAGCAGTACTTC. It is translated as CASSPSGTGTNEQYF.

The chain joins TRBV7-3 to TRBJ2-1, with no clear D. The CDR3 extends over 12 amino acids. Germline CDR1 reads SGHTA; CDR2 reads FQGTGA. Trimming cost V 5 bases and J 7 bases, with 9 bases left between them. CDR3 region: CASSELGNEQFF. The DNA of the CDR3 is TGTGCCAGCAGCGAGCTAGGGAATGAGCAGTTCTTC. Filled out from reference TRBV7-3 and TRBJ2-1, the complete variable domain reads GAGVSQTPSNKVTEKGKYVELRCDPISGHTALYWYRQSLGQGPEFLIYFQGTGAADDSGLPNDRFFAVRPEGSVSTLKIQRTERGDSAVYLCASSELGNEQFFGPGTRLTVL.

This clone was observed a single time. J is TRBJ1-5 and V is TRBV6-1; D possibly corresponds to TRBD1 (6 bases). Germline V CDR1 and CDR2: MNHNS, SASEGT. The CDR3 contains 14 residues. Deletions cut 0 bases from V and 9 bases from J, with 12 bases between. CDR3 nucleotide sequence: TGTGCCAGCAGTGAAGCTGGGGGGCAAAGGCCCCAGCATTTT. Translating it yields CASSEAGGQRPQHF.

The J gene is TRBJ1-5, the V gene TRBV27; TRBD1 agrees at 10 bases. V shed 4 bases, J shed 6 bases, and the junction held 9 bases outside the gene matches. CDR1 MNHEY and CDR2 SMNVEV come from the germline V gene (reference sequence). This CDR3 has 16 amino acids. This CDR3 reads CASSSSPGTGAQPQHF. The CDR3 DNA is TGTGCCAGCAGTTCTAGTCCCGGGACAGGGGCTCAGCCCCAGCATTTT.

The count of this clone is one. This rearrangement joins TRBV18 to TRBJ2-7; D uncertain. V lost 1 base, J lost 4 bases, and 11 bases lay in between. Germline lookup yields CDR1 KGHSH and CDR2 LQKENI. CDR3 length equals 14 residues. The CDR3 protein is CASSPRVVAYEQYF. The CDR3 DNA reads as TGTGCCAGCTCACCACGCGTGGTAGCTTACGAGCAGTACTTC.

As to this clone: Additional DNA sequences in this sample encode the identical CDR3. CDR3 DNA: TGCGCCAGCAGCTGGGGACAGGACACCGGGGAGCTGTTTTTT. Its translation: CASSWGQDTGELFF. J is TRBJ2-2 and V is TRBV5-1; TRBD1 matches 8 bases. The CDR3 runs to 14 residues. Unmatched junction bases numbered 1, after V lost 3 bases and J lost 3 bases. Germline-derived CDR1 and CDR2 are SGHRS and YFSETQ.

In the case of this clone: In the same sample, other DNA sequences code for this CDR3. The rearrangement links TRBV18 to TRBJ2-7; TRBD1 matches 7 bases. J lost 2 bases, V lost 2 bases, and 3 bases had no gene match. Germline V gene data show CDR1 as KGHSH and CDR2 as LQKENI. CDR3 length: 14 residues. The CDR3 loop is CASSPGTATYEQYF. The CDR3 coding sequence is TGTGCCAGCTCACCAGGGACAGCTACCTACGAGCAGTACTTC.

This sequence joins TRBV30 and TRBJ1-2; the D is unclear. V lost 0 bases, J lost 7 bases, and 15 bases lay in between. The CDR3 sequence is 14 residues long. CDR1 and CDR2 (germline): GTSNPN, SVGIG (reference sequence). For the CDR3, the DNA is TGTGCCTGGAGTGTACTTCGGAATATGGCTGGCTACACCTTC. Translated, it gives CAWSVLRNMAGYTF.

The chain has TRBV6-1 and TRBJ1-4; a possible D gene is TRBD1 (5 bases). Per germline, CDR1 MNHNS and CDR2 SASEGT. Trimming pared 4 bases from V and 0 bases from J, leaving 9 bases between. This CDR3 spans 15 amino acids. CDR3 amino acids: CASSAGQATNEKLFF. CDR3 bases: TGTGCCAGCAGTGCCGGACAAGCAACTAATGAAAAACTGTTTTTT.

The CDR3: CATSGDPTDTQYF. The CDR3 coding sequence is TGTGCCACCAGCGGGGACCCCACAGATACGCAGTATTTT. The gene calls are TRBV28 and TRBJ2-3; 7 bases are shared with TRBD2. The germline V gene encodes CDR1 MDHEN and CDR2 SYDVKM. CDR3 length equals 13 residues. Losses at the gene ends were 10 bases for V and 2 bases for J; bases not matched to a gene: 6.

The chain carries TRBV11-2 and TRBJ1-3; 8 bases are shared with TRBD1. The CDR3 is 17 residues long. V shed 3 bases and J 0 bases; nucleotides not matched to a gene: 7. Germline loops: CDR1 SGHAT, CDR2 FQNNGV. For the CDR3, the DNA is TGTGCCAGCAGCTTCCATGGGACAGGACTCTCTGGAAACACCATATATTTT. Translated: CASSFHGTGLSGNTIYF.

The V call is TRBV7-2, the J call TRBJ2-7; 7 nucleotides align to TRBD2. V lost 1 base and J lost 0; bases outside the gene matches: 6. The CDR3 loop spans 16 amino acids. Germline V lookup: CDR1 SGHTA, CDR2 FQGNSA. CDR3: CASSLESSGSSYEQYF. CDR3 in DNA: TGTGCCAGCAGCTTAGAATCTAGCGGCTCCTCCTACGAGCAGTACTTC.